This TCR beta chain emerged from a study of CD8+CD57+ T cells in acquired aplastic anemia. Individuals selected for sequencing had exhibited CD8+CD57+ cell expansion on flow cytometry. For this clonotype: One end of the junction is discordant with germline, which a read error may explain.

The germline gives CDR1 SGHRS, CDR2 YFSETQ. The CDR3 totals 14 residues. Using genomic DNA as the template, TCR beta VDJ and CDR3 profiling was carried out. Each CDR3 protein gets one entry after TCRdb re-called the reads with MiXCR. The sample holds about 270,000 distinct CDR3 sequences; approximately 80% are singletons and the top ten take over 35%. This chain uses TRBV5-1 with TRBJ1-1; TRBD1 aligns across 8 bases. What was sequenced was sorted CD4+, CD8+, or CD8+CD57+ T cells (not recorded which) from PBMCs. The TCR originated in a human donor with aplastic anemia. The CDR3 region has the DNA TGTGCCAGCAGCAAGGGACAGGCTAGCACTGAAGCTTTCTTT. This gives the protein CASSKGQASTEAFF.